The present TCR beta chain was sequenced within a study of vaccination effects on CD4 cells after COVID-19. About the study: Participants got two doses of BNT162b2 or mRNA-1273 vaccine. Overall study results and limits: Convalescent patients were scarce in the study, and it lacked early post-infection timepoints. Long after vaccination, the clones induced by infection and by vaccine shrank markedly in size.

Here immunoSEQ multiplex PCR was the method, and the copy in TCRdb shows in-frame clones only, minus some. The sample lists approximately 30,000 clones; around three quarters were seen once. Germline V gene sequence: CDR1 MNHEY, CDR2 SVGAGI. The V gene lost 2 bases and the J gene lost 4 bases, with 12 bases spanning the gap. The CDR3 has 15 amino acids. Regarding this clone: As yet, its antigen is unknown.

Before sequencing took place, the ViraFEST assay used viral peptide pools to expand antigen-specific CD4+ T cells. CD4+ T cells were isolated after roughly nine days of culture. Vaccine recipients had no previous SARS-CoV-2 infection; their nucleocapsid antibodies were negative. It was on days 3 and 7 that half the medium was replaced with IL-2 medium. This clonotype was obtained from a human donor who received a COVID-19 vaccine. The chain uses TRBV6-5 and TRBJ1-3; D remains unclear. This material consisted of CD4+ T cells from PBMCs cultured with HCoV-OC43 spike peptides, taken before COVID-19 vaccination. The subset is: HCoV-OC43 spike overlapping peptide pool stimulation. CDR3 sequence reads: CASSYLGSGGNTIYF. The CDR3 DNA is TGTGCCAGCAGTTACCTGGGTAGCGGGGGAAACACCATATATTTT.